This T cell receptor beta chain was profiled in a study of beta chain features in type 1 diabetes. Trimming removed 2 bases at V and 7 bases at J, with 10 bases between. This CDR3 has 13 amino acids. Germline V gives CDR1 SGHDT, CDR2 YYEEEE. Study-wide points: Type 1 diabetes patients had moderately but significantly shorter TCRB CDR3s in all four CD4+ subsets.

Expressed TCRB transcripts got sequenced, as all isolated RNA was reverse transcribed. Repertoires were generated with immunoSEQ multiplex PCR, while TCRdb's copy carries only in-frame clones and drops some. Of 630,000 or so clones listed, roughly 13% are singletons. This clone was observed a handful of times. The antigen remains unidentified. The sequence derives from a man younger than 30 with type 1 diabetes. The chain is built from TRBV5-6 and TRBJ2-1; unclear D gene. The sample was naive CD4+ T cells from blood. The CDR3 region is CASSFEVRNEQFF. The CDR3 DNA sequence: TGTGCCAGCAGCTTCGAAGTCCGGAATGAGCAGTTCTTC.